Below, 22 T cell receptor beta chains from the same sample are listed, as sequenced in a study of blood T cells in healthy people across ages. Combining a sample-barcoded 5' primer with a J-beta primer mix, a second PCR ran for 7 to 11 cycles. In TCRdb, the 5' RACE reads were re-called with MiXCR into one record per CDR3 protein. The repertoire holds under 1,100,000 distinct CDR3 sequences, with roughly 24% as singletons. These records were also assigned to another study, of T cells of mothers and their children.

The sample was blood. These receptors originate from a girl aged 2 to 9 in good health.

The table lists this clonotype with a few counts. As DNA, the CDR3 is TGCAGTGCTCCCCTGGGGGCGACAACTGGGGCCAACGTCCTGACTTTC. Translated, it gives CSAPLGATTGANVLTF. The genes are TRBV20-1 and TRBJ2-6; D possibly corresponds to TRBD1 (6 bases). The CDR3 totals 16 residues. Trimming took off 5 bases at V and 2 bases at J, with 16 bases between the two ends. The germline V gene encodes CDR1 DFQATT and CDR2 SNEGSKA (reference sequence).

This clonotype was seen a few times. The V gene is TRBV29-1, the J gene TRBJ2-7; no clear D. With 4 bases removed from V and 0 bases from J, the gap between germline ends came to 4 bases. This CDR3 has 11 amino acids. CDR1 SQVTM and CDR2 ANQGSEA come from the germline V gene. Written as DNA, the CDR3 is TGCAGCGTTGCCCACTCCTACGAGCAGTACTTC. Translation gives CSVAHSYEQYF.

This clonotype has only a few counts. The rearrangement joins TRBV7-2 to TRBJ2-5, with TRBD2 identical over 12 bases. The CDR3 covers 16 residues. The germline gives CDR1 SGHTA, CDR2 FQGNSA. V lost 2 bases to trimming and J lost 1 base; unmatched junction nucleotides: 2. The CDR3 nucleotides read TGTGCCAGCAGCTTATCACTAGCGGGAGGCCAAGAGACCCAGTACTTC. Its protein product is CASSLSLAGGQETQYF.

The chain is built from TRBV10-2 and TRBJ1-1, with TRBD1 as a possible D gene (6 bases). The CDR3 covers 14 residues. CDR1 WSHSY and CDR2 SAAADI come from the germline V gene. Deletions cut 0 bases from V and 1 base from J, with 6 bases between. CDR3 DNA sequence: TGCGCCAGCAGTGAGTCCAGGGGGAACACTGAAGCTTTCTTT. This encodes CASSESRGNTEAFF.

V gene TRBV28 combines with J gene TRBJ1-6; 7 bases map to TRBD1. V shed 8 bases and J 5 bases; nucleotides not matched to a gene: 6. Germline V gene lookup returns CDR1 MDHEN and CDR2 SYDVKM. CDR3 size: 14 residues. DNA of the CDR3: TGTGCCAGCGCTCGGCAGGGGGATAATTCACCCCTCCACTTT. Amino acid sequence: CASARQGDNSPLHF.

This chain joins TRBV6-2 or TRBV6-3 and TRBJ2-7; 13 positions match TRBD2. J gave up 2 bases and V 5 bases, and 15 bases lay outside the gene matches. The germline V gene encodes CDR1 MNHEY and CDR2 SVGEGT. The CDR3 is made up of 19 amino acids. CDR3 DNA: TGTGCCAGCAGTAACACCCGGACTAGCGGGAGAATCCCGCCCTACGAGCAGTACTTC. Translation: CASSNTRTSGRIPPYEQYF.

This clonotype was seen repeatedly, ten times or more. The chain combines TRBV29-1 with TRBJ2-7, with D maybe TRBD2 (7 bases). V was trimmed by 7 bases and J by 2 bases, leaving 15 bases between them. CDR1 SQVTM and CDR2 ANQGSEA come from the germline V gene. The CDR3 contains 13 residues. The chain's CDR3 is CSAYREGTYEQYF. CDR3 in DNA: TGCAGCGCCTACAGGGAGGGCACCTACGAGCAGTACTTC.

This rearrangement joins TRBV4-1 to TRBJ2-1; a possible D gene is TRBD2 (7 bases). Germline-derived CDR1 and CDR2 are MGHRA and YSYEKL. V lost 0 bases, J lost 3 bases, and 12 bases lay in between. The CDR3 totals 16 residues. The CDR3 loop reads CASSQDGRGLYNEQFF. The CDR3 DNA sequence: TGCGCCAGCAGCCAAGATGGGCGGGGGCTCTACAATGAGCAGTTCTTC.

This clonotype was counted a few times. This chain joins TRBV5-1 and TRBJ2-5; 7 nucleotides match TRBD1. The CDR3 loop spans 15 amino acids. With 4 bases clipped from V and 4 bases from J, the junction kept 10 bases outside the gene matches. In germline, CDR1 is SGHRS, CDR2 YFSETQ. The CDR3 is CASSHGQTGIETQYF. DNA for the CDR3: TGCGCCAGCAGCCATGGACAGACAGGGATAGAGACCCAGTACTTC. The whole variable domain, filled in from reference TRBV5-1 and TRBJ2-5, reads KAGVTQTPRYLIKTRGQQVTLSCSPISGHRSVSWYQQTPGQGLQFLFEYFSETQRNKGNFPGRFSGRQFSNSRSEMNVSTLELGDSALYLCASSHGQTGIETQYFGPGTRLLVL.

This clonotype was counted between two and nine times. The rearrangement links TRBV5-1 to TRBJ2-1; D gene uncertain. Near its end, the DNA agrees better with TRBJ2-5, so the J call may be wrong. The germline gives CDR1 SGHRS, CDR2 YFSETQ. CDR3 size: 15 residues. The CDR3 here is CASSLRGSFGETQYF. CDR3 in DNA: TGCGCCAGCAGCCTAAGAGGTAGTTTCGGGGAGACCCAGTACTTC.

The chain carries TRBV20-1 and TRBJ1-3; D ambiguous. From germline, CDR1 is DFQATT and CDR2 SNEGSKA (reference sequence). The CDR3 contains 15 residues. The V end lost 0 bases, the J end lost 0 bases, and 9 bases lay between the germline ends. DNA of the CDR3: TGCAGTGCTAGAGATCAATTCGGCTCTGGAAACACCATATATTTT. Protein product: CSARDQFGSGNTIYF.

This clonotype came up a few times. This sequence joins TRBV4-1 and TRBJ1-2, with a tentative D call TRBD1 (5 bases). V shed 2 bases and J shed 6 bases, with 16 bases lying between them. The CDR3 runs 15 residues. Germline V gene data show CDR1 as MGHRA and CDR2 as YSYEKL. The CDR3 region has the DNA TGCGCCAGCAGCCAACCGGGACCAGTAATCGATGGCTACACCTTC. Amino acids: CASSQPGPVIDGYTF.

This clonotype occurred a few times. V usage is TRBV20-1 and J usage is TRBJ2-5; no definite D call. V lost 6 bases and J 5 bases, leaving 22 bases between the germline ends. The CDR3 runs 15 residues. From germline, CDR1 is DFQATT and CDR2 SNEGSKA (reference sequence). In DNA form, the CDR3 reads TGCAGTGCGGGCCCCATGTTCGAGGCAACGGAGACCCAGTACTTC. It encodes CSAGPMFEATETQYF.

The chain carries TRBV7-3 and TRBJ2-2, with a possible D match to TRBD1 (5 bases). The V gene's germline CDR1 is SGHTA and CDR2 FQGTGA. The V end was cut by 5 bases, the J end by 4 bases, with 11 bases between. This CDR3 spans 14 amino acids. CDR3 region: CASSRQPITGELFF. The CDR3 bases are TGTGCCAGCAGCCGACAGCCGATCACCGGGGAGCTGTTTTTT.

The gene calls are TRBV4-3 and TRBJ2-1, with 7 bases fitting TRBD1. The end of the DNA fits TRBJ2-7 better, so the J call may be wrong. The CDR3 consists of 16 residues. Germline assignment: CDR1 LGHNA and CDR2 YSLEER. This CDR3 is CASSLNRDSPPYEQYF. The CDR3 DNA follows: TGCGCCAGCAGCCTCAACCGGGACAGCCCACCCTACGAGCAGTACTTC.

In this sample, this clonotype turned up a few times. The rearrangement uses TRBV5-1 and TRBJ2-6, with D possibly being TRBD1 (6 bases). V was clipped by 5 bases and J by 3 bases, with 9 bases between them. Germline CDR1 SGHRS, CDR2 YFSETQ. The CDR3 is 14 residues long. The DNA for the CDR3 is TGCGCCAGCAGACAGGGTGATGGGGCCAACGTCCTGACTTTC. Protein sequence: CASRQGDGANVLTF.

This chain links TRBV20-1 with TRBJ1-4; 7 positions match TRBD1. The CDR3 extends over 16 amino acids. Germline CDR1 and CDR2: DFQATT and SNEGSKA (reference sequence). V dropped 4 bases and J dropped 4; count of bases not matched to a gene: 12. The CDR3 protein is CSAIGQADDFNEKLFF. The CDR3 DNA reads as TGCAGTGCTATCGGACAGGCAGACGACTTTAATGAAAAACTGTTTTTT.

The chain uses TRBV6-5 and TRBJ1-2; no reliable D call. Germline V gives CDR1 MNHEY, CDR2 SVGAGI. This CDR3 spans 11 amino acids. V dropped 7 bases and J dropped 7 bases, with 10 bases sitting between them. The chain's CDR3 is CASIGIPGYTF. CDR3 nucleotides: TGTGCCAGCATCGGTATCCCTGGCTACACCTTC.

This clonotype came up once. J is TRBJ1-2 and V is TRBV20-1; D unresolved. V was clipped by 0 bases and J by 8 bases, with 10 bases between them. CDR1 and CDR2 from the germline V gene are DFQATT and SNEGSKA (reference sequence). The CDR3 is 12 amino acids. The chain's CDR3 is CSARDGVSGYTF. The CDR3 coding sequence is TGCAGTGCTAGAGACGGGGTTTCGGGCTACACCTTC.

The rearrangement joins TRBV2 to TRBJ2-5; 10 nucleotides line up with TRBD2. The J call may be in error: the DNA end matches TRBJ2-1 better. The CDR3 is made up of 15 amino acids. Per the germline V gene, CDR1 is SNHLY and CDR2 is FYNNEI. The CDR3 spells CASSEILAGNNEQFF. CDR3 nucleotides: TGTGCCAGCAGTGAAATACTAGCGGGGAACAATGAGCAGTTCTTC.

The gene calls are TRBV6-6 and TRBJ1-6; weak D call: TRBD1 (6 bases). The germline V and J ends were trimmed by 5 bases and 8 bases, with 13 bases remaining between them. Per germline, CDR1 MNHNY and CDR2 SVGAGI (reference sequence). The CDR3 runs 14 residues. The CDR3 sequence: CASSTRTDHSPLHF. Written as DNA, the CDR3 is TGTGCCAGCAGTACCAGGACAGATCATTCACCCCTCCACTTT.

The table lists this clonotype with many counts. The V call is TRBV9, the J call TRBJ2-2; D not certain. Germline CDR1 and CDR2: SGDLS and YYNGEE. This CDR3 has 12 residues. V was pared by 3 bases and J by 3 bases, with 3 bases between. The DNA for the CDR3 is TGTGCCAGCAGCGGCGACACCGGGGAGCTGTTTTTT. Protein sequence: CASSGDTGELFF.